These 2 T cell receptor beta chains were sequenced from one sample in a study of T cells of healthy individuals. TCRdb reprocessed the 5' RACE reads with MiXCR, giving one entry per CDR3 protein. The sample has roughly 87,000 distinct CDR3 sequences, 15% to 20% seen once. All receptors come from a human donor in good health.

This clonotype has a count of ten or more. The CDR3: CASTLTGELFF. CDR3 in DNA: TGTGCCAGCACCTTAACCGGGGAGCTGTTTTTT. The genes are TRBV6-1 and TRBJ2-2; D gene uncertain. The CDR3 is made up of 11 amino acids. Trimming removed 7 bases from V and 5 bases from J, with 5 bases in between. Germline assignment: CDR1 MNHNS and CDR2 SASEGT.

This chain joins TRBV3-1 and TRBJ2-7, with 7 positions matching TRBD1. The germline CDR1 and CDR2 sequences are LGHDT and YNNKEL (reference sequence). This CDR3 contains 14 residues. Trimming cost V 3 bases and J 2 bases; bases outside gene matches: 4. In nucleotides, the CDR3 is TGTGCCAGCAGCCAGCCCGGGACAGCCTACGAGCAGTACTTC. Protein product: CASSQPGTAYEQYF.